The sequence of this TCR beta chain was determined in a study of cytomegalovirus exposure and HLA in healthy donors. Broader study findings: TCR beta sequences reportedly predicted the HLA-A and HLA-B alleles of most subjects accurately. The records held CMV serostatus as the only immune exposure information.

Both 60 Vbeta primers and 13 Jbeta primers went into the PCR. As handled by the study authors: A follow-up analysis tallied around 76 million unique TCR beta chains, roughly 11 million shared. TCRdb's copy holds only in-frame clones and misses some; the assay was immunoSEQ multiplex PCR. V and J calls plus clone size are reproduced from that table; the DNA served to infer D and trimming. The data contain approximately 54,000 clones, 82% of them seen just once; the ten biggest clones take up approximately 2.8%. This clone was seen a few times. The antigen remains undetermined. Sequencing was carried out using PBMCs. The sequence derives from a woman younger than 30 in good health and CMV-seronegative.

CDR3: CASGDRVLAGANVLTF. The CDR3 bases are TGCGCCAGCGGAGACAGGGTGCTTGCTGGGGCCAACGTCCTGACTTTC. This rearrangement joins TRBV5-1 to TRBJ2-6; TRBD1 matches 7 bases. Trimming at V came to 7 bases and at J to 2 bases, leaving 9 bases not matched to a gene. The CDR3 loop spans 16 amino acids. Germline CDR1 and CDR2: SGHRS and YFSETQ. Full variable domain (outside the CDR3, taken from reference TRBV5-1 and TRBJ2-6): KAGVTQTPRYLIKTRGQQVTLSCSPISGHRSVSWYQQTPGQGLQFLFEYFSETQRNKGNFPGRFSGRQFSNSRSEMNVSTLELGDSALYLCASGDRVLAGANVLTFGAGSRLTVL.